The 20 T cell receptor beta chains reported below all come from one sample, sequenced in a study of shared clonotypes between healthy human individuals. Generated by immunoSEQ multiplex PCR, the TCRdb table keeps only in-frame clones and is missing some. The repertoire includes approximately 500,000 clones, approximately 85% of them detected once, and about an eighth sits in the top ten. Material: PBMCs. These receptors all come from a middle-aged woman in good health. Some clones in this sample may be carry-over from other donors' samples.

The CDR3 coding sequence is TGTGCCAGCAGATCCACAGGGATTACTAATGAAAAACTGTTTTTT. This sequence encodes CASRSTGITNEKLFF. This chain links TRBV11-2 with TRBJ1-4; D is possibly TRBD1 (6 bases). Trimming pared 6 bases from V and 2 bases from J, leaving 13 bases between. Per germline, CDR1 SGHAT and CDR2 FQNNGV. This CDR3 is built from 15 residues.

The chain recombines TRBV29-1 with TRBJ2-4; the D gene is possibly TRBD1 (6 bases). The CDR3 has 14 residues. Germline lookup yields CDR1 SQVTM and CDR2 ANQGSEA. V gave up 4 bases and J gave up 8 bases, with 18 bases separating them. The CDR3 bases are TGCAGCGTTGGGGGTCAGGGGAGCACGGACATTCAGTACTTC. Amino acids: CSVGGQGSTDIQYF.

This chain connects TRBV12-5 to TRBJ1-1, with D uncertain. The CDR3 spans 13 residues. Germline CDR1 and CDR2: LGHNT and FRNRAP. V was shortened by 1 base and J by 1 base, with 4 bases between the two germline ends. This CDR3 reads CASGLERNTEAFF. In DNA form, the CDR3 reads TGTGCTAGTGGTTTGGAAAGGAACACTGAAGCTTTCTTT.

The gene calls are TRBV4-1 and TRBJ2-5; 9 bases align to TRBD2. Germline values: CDR1 MGHRA, CDR2 YSYEKL. The ends lost 1 base at V and 5 bases at J; junction bases unmatched: 8. There are 16 residues in the CDR3. DNA for the CDR3: TGCGCCAGCAGCCAAGGGATTGCGGGAGGGGGCGAGACCCAGTACTTC. It is translated as CASSQGIAGGGETQYF.

The V call is TRBV7-9, the J call TRBJ2-3; 11 bases align to TRBD2. Germline CDR1 reads SEHNR; CDR2 reads FQNEAQ (reference sequence). After removal of 2 bases from V and 9 bases from J, the junction contained 7 bases not matched to a gene. This CDR3 has 15 amino acids. The CDR3 coding sequence is TGTGCCAGCAGCTTACTAGCGGGAGGCCCGGGGACGCAGTATTTT. Its translation is CASSLLAGGPGTQYF.

The gene calls are TRBV6-5 and TRBJ2-5; TRBD1 aligns across 12 bases. Unmatched junction bases numbered 4, after V lost 6 bases and J lost 8 bases. Germline loops: CDR1 MNHEY, CDR2 SVGAGI. The length of the CDR3 is 13 residues. The CDR3 here is CASRRDRGPTQYF. The CDR3 coding sequence is TGTGCCAGCAGGAGGGACAGGGGGCCAACCCAGTACTTC.

The chain joins TRBV7-2 to TRBJ2-5, with no clear D. CDR1 and CDR2 (germline): SGHTA, FQGNSA. The length of the CDR3 is 13 residues. Trimming removed 1 base from V and 1 base from J, with 4 bases in between. The CDR3 sequence: CASSLEAQETQYF. As DNA, the CDR3 is TGTGCCAGCAGCTTAGAGGCCCAAGAGACCCAGTACTTC.

V is TRBV5-1 and J is TRBJ2-2, with D possibly TRBD1 on 6 matching bases. The CDR3 extends over 15 amino acids. Germline V gene data show CDR1 as SGHRS and CDR2 as YFSETQ. Trimming shortened V by 0 bases and J by 4 bases, and 10 bases separated the two germline ends. CDR3 region: CASSLEGTPTGELFF. The CDR3, as DNA: TGCGCCAGCAGCTTGGAGGGGACACCCACCGGGGAGCTGTTTTTT.

The chain recombines TRBV5-5 with TRBJ2-3; 14 nucleotides align to TRBD2. V trimming: 0 bases; J trimming: 5 bases; junction bases outside the gene matches: 2. This CDR3 spans 16 amino acids. Germline V CDR1 and CDR2: SGHKS, YYEKEE (reference sequence). The CDR3 loop is CASSLGLAGGEDTQYF. In DNA form, the CDR3 reads TGTGCCAGCAGCTTGGGACTAGCGGGAGGGGAAGATACGCAGTATTTT.

The gene calls are TRBV27 and TRBJ2-2, with 7 bases lining up with TRBD2. Per germline, CDR1 MNHEY and CDR2 SMNVEV (reference sequence). The CDR3 has 15 amino acids. J was trimmed by 4 bases and V by 6 bases; bases with no gene match: 8. In DNA form, the CDR3 reads TGTGCCAGCAGGCTAATAGCGGGCCTCACCGGGGAGCTGTTTTTT. It translates to CASRLIAGLTGELFF.

V and J are TRBV12-1 and TRBJ1-5; the D call TRBD1 from the table was never checked on the DNA. TRBV12-1 is a recognized pseudogene. The CDR3 is made up of 17 amino acids. CDR3 DNA: TGTGCCAGCAGACACCGGGACAGGGGATTTAGCAATCAGCCCCAGCATTTT. This sequence encodes CASRHRDRGFSNQPQHF.

This chain connects TRBV11-2 to TRBJ2-5; 8 bases map to TRBD1. The CDR3 totals 13 residues. CDR1 is SGHAT, CDR2 FQNNGV, per germline. The J segment lost 5 bases and the V segment lost 5 bases, leaving 4 bases of the junction unmatched. CDR3 coding DNA: TGTGCCAGCAGCCAGGGGGCACGGGAGACCCAGTACTTC. Translating it yields CASSQGARETQYF. The whole variable domain, remainder taken from reference TRBV11-2 and TRBJ2-5, is EAGVAQSPRYKIIEKRQSVAFWCNPISGHATLYWYQQILGQGPKLLIQFQNNGVVDDSQLPKDRFSAERLKGVDSTLKIQPAKLEDSAVYLCASSQGARETQYFGPGTRLLVL.

The J gene is TRBJ2-1, the V gene TRBV28; no clear D. The CDR3 totals 12 residues. Germline CDR1 and CDR2: MDHEN and SYDVKM. V shed 8 bases and J shed 0 bases, with 5 bases lying between them. The CDR3 DNA reads TGTGCCAGCGTAAGCTCCTACAATGAGCAGTTCTTC. This sequence encodes CASVSSYNEQFF.

V is TRBV27 and J is TRBJ2-5; 8 positions match TRBD1. CDR1 and CDR2 (germline): MNHEY, SMNVEV (reference sequence). The CDR3 covers 15 residues. V shed 3 bases, J shed 6 bases, and the junction held 9 bases outside the gene matches. This CDR3 is CASSFRRQGRQTQYF. The DNA for the CDR3 is TGTGCCAGCAGTTTTAGGAGACAGGGGAGACAGACCCAGTACTTC.

This clone was seen more than once but under ten times. This chain uses TRBV19 with TRBJ2-2, with D tentatively TRBD2 (6 bases). With 5 bases removed from V and 3 bases from J, the gap between germline ends came to 10 bases. CDR1 LNHDA and CDR2 SQIVND come from the germline V gene (reference sequence). The CDR3 runs 14 residues. CDR3 amino acids: CASSLQRDTGELFF. CDR3 DNA: TGTGCCAGTAGTTTACAGCGGGACACCGGGGAGCTGTTTTTT.

The J gene is TRBJ2-6, the V gene TRBV7-9; 7 bases match TRBD1. There are 16 residues in the CDR3. Germline assignment: CDR1 SEHNR and CDR2 FQNEAQ (reference sequence). V lost 4 bases, J lost 0 bases, and 3 bases stayed unmatched. In nucleotides, the CDR3 is TGTGCCAGCAGCTCGGGACAGAGCTCTGGGGCCAACGTCCTGACTTTC. It is translated as CASSSGQSSGANVLTF.

The rearrangement links TRBV28 to TRBJ2-7, with D uncertain. V was shortened by 6 bases and J by 4 bases, with 7 bases between the two germline ends. Germline CDR1 reads MDHEN; CDR2 reads SYDVKM. CDR3 length: 11 residues. This CDR3 reads CASREKYEQYF. CDR3 in DNA: TGTGCCAGCAGGGAGAAGTACGAGCAGTACTTC.

The chain employs TRBV10-2 and TRBJ1-4; no definite D call. The V end lost 3 bases, the J end lost 8 bases, and 7 bases lay between the germline ends. This CDR3 spans 12 amino acids. Germline lookup yields CDR1 WSHSY and CDR2 SAAADI. The CDR3 DNA reads TGCGCCAGCAGTGAAACCTTCGAAAAACTGTTTTTT. Amino acids: CASSETFEKLFF.

The J gene is TRBJ2-3, the V gene TRBV14; TRBD2 is a possible D gene (5 bases). The germline V and J ends were trimmed by 1 base and 4 bases, with 18 bases remaining between them. The CDR3 totals 17 residues. Looked up from germline, CDR1 is SGHDN and CDR2 is FVKESK. The CDR3: CASSQGLLYVTADTQYF. CDR3 coding DNA: TGTGCCAGCAGCCAAGGACTACTTTACGTCACCGCAGATACGCAGTATTTT. Full variable domain (rest looked up from reference TRBV14 and TRBJ2-3): EAGVTQFPSHSVIEKGQTVTLRCDPISGHDNLYWYRRVMGKEIKFLLHFVKESKQDESGMPNNRFLAERTGGTYSTLKVQPAELEDSGVYFCASSQGLLYVTADTQYFGPGTRLTVL.

This chain joins TRBV18 and TRBJ1-1, with no clear D. Per the germline V gene, CDR1 is KGHSH and CDR2 is LQKENI. V was pared by 2 bases and J by 1 base, with 11 bases between. There are 15 residues in the CDR3. Written as DNA, the CDR3 is TGTGCCAGCTCACCAATGGCAGCGTCGAACACTGAAGCTTTCTTT. Its protein product is CASSPMAASNTEAFF.